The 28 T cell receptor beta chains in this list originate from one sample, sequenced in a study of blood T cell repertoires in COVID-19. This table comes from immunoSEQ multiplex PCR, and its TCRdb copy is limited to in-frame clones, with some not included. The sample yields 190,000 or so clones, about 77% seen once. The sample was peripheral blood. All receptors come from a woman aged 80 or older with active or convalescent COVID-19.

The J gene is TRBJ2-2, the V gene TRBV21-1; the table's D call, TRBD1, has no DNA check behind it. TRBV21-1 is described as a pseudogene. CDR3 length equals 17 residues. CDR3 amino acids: CASVFCDDRQNTGELFF. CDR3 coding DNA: TGTGCCAGCGTATTCTGTGACGACAGGCAGAACACCGGGGAGCTGTTTTTT.

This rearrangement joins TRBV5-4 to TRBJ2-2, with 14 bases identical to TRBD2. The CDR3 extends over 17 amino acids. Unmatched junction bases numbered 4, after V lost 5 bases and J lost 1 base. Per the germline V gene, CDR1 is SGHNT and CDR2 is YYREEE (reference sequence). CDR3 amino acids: CASRSGTSGGNTGELFF. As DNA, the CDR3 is TGTGCCAGCAGGTCCGGGACTAGCGGGGGGAACACCGGGGAGCTGTTTTTT.

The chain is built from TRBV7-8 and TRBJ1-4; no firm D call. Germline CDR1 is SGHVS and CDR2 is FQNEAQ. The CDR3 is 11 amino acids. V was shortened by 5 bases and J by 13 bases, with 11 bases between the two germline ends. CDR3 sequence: CASSLKPGLFF. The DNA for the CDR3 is TGTGCCAGCAGCCTCAAACCGGGACTGTTTTTT.

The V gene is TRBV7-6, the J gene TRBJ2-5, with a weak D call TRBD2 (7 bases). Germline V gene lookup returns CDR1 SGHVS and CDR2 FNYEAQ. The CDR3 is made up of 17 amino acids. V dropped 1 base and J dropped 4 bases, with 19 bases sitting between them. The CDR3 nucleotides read TGTGCCAGCAGCTTAGGATGGGGGGGGCGAAGCCGAGAGACCCAGTACTTC. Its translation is CASSLGWGGRSRETQYF.

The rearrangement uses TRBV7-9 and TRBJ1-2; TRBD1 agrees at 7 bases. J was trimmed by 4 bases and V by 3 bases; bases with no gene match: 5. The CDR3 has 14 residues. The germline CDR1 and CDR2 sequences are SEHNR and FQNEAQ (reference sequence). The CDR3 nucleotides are TGTGCCAGCAGCTTGGATAACAGGGGCTATGGCTACACCTTC. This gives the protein CASSLDNRGYGYTF. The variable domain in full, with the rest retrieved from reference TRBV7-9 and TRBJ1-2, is DTGVSQNPRHKITKRGQNVTFRCDPISEHNRLYWYRQTLGQGPEFLTYFQNEAQLEKSRLLSDRFSAERPKGSFSTLEIQRTEQGDSAMYLCASSLDNRGYGYTFGSGTRLTVV.

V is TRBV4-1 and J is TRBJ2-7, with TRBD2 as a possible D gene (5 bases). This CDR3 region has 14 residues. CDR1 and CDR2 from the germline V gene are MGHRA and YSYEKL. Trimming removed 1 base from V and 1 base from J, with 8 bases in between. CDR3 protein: CASSQVLASYEQYF. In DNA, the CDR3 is TGCGCCAGCAGCCAAGTTCTAGCATCCTACGAGCAGTACTTC.

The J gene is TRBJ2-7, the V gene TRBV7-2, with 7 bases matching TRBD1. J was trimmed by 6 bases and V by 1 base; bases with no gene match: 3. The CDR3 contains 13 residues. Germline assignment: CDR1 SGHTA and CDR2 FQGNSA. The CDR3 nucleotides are TGTGCCAGCAGCTTAGAGTCAGGGGGCGAGCAGTACTTC. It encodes CASSLESGGEQYF.

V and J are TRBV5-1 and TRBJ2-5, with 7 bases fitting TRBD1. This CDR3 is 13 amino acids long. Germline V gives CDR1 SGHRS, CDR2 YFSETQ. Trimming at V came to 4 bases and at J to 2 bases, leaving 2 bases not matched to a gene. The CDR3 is CASSKDRQETQYF. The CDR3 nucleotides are TGCGCCAGCAGCAAGGACAGGCAAGAGACCCAGTACTTC.

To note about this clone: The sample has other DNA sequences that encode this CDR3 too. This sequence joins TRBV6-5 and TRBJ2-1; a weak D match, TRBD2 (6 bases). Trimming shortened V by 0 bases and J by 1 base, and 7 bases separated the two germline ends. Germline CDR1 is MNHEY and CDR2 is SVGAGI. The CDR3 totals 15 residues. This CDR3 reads CASSYSAGSYNEQFF. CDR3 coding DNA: TGTGCCAGCAGTTACTCGGCGGGGTCCTACAATGAGCAGTTCTTC.

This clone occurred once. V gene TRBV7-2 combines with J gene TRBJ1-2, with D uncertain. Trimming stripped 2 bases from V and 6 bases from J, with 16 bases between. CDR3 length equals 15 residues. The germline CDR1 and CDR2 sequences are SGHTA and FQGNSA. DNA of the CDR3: TGTGCCAGCAGCTTAACCCCCGGCCCGGGAGATGGCTACACCTTC. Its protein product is CASSLTPGPGDGYTF.

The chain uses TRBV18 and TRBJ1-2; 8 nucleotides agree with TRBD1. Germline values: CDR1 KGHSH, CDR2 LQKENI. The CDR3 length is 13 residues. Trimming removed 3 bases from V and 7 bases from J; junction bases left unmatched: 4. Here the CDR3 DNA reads TGTGCCAGCTCACCCTCGACAGGGGTTGGCTACACCTTC. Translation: CASSPSTGVGYTF.

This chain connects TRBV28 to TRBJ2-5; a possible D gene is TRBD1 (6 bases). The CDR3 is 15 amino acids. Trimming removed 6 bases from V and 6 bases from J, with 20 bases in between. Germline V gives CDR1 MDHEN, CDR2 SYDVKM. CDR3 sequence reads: CASRPWTERSKTQYF. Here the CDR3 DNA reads TGTGCCAGCAGGCCGTGGACAGAGCGGTCAAAGACCCAGTACTTC.

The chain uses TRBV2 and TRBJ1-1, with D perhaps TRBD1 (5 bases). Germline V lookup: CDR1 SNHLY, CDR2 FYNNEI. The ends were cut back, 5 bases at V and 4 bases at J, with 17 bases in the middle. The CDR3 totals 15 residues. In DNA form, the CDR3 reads TGTGCCAGCAGTTGGGTGCCGGGGGGAGGCACTGAAGCTTTCTTT. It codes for CASSWVPGGGTEAFF.

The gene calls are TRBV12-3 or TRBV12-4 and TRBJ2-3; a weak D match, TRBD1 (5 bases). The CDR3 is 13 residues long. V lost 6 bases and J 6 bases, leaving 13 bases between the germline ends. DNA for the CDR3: TGTGCCAGCAGACTTCAGGGTTCGGATACGCAGTATTTT. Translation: CASRLQGSDTQYF.

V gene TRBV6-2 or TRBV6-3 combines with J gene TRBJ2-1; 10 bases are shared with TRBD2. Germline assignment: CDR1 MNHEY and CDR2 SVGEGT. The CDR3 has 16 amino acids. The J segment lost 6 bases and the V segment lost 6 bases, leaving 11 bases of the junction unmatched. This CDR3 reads CASSRSSGGPGNEQFF. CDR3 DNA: TGTGCCAGCAGCCGATCTAGCGGGGGCCCCGGCAATGAGCAGTTCTTC.

The CDR3 nucleotides read TGTGCCACCCGGGACTCGGGGACTTTCTTT. The encoded protein is CATRDSGTFF. This rearrangement joins TRBV6-5 to TRBJ1-1; weak D call: TRBD1 (5 bases). CDR1 MNHEY and CDR2 SVGAGI come from the germline V gene. The CDR3 covers 10 residues. Trimming removed 10 bases from V and 12 bases from J, with 15 bases in between.

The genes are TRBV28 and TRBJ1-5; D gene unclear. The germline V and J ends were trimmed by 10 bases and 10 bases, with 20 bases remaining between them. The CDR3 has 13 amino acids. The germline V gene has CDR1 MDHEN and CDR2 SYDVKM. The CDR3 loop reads CATRWEGRRPQHF. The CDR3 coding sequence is TGTGCCACCCGATGGGAGGGCCGACGACCCCAGCATTTT. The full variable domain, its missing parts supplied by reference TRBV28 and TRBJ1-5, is DVKVTQSSRYLVKRTGEKVFLECVQDMDHENMFWYRQDPGLGLRLIYFSYDVKMKEKGDIPEGYSVSREKKERFSLILESASTNQTSMYLCATRWEGRRPQHFGDGTRLSIL.

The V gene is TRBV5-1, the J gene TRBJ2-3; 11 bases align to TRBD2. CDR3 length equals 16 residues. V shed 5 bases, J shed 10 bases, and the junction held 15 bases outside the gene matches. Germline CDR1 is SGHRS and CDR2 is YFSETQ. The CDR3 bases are TGCGCCAGCAGTACAACCGGACTAGCGGGCCTGAGCGCGCAGTATTTT. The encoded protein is CASSTTGLAGLSAQYF.

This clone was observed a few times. The CDR3 protein is CASSLDAGGDYGYTF. The CDR3 nucleotides are TGTGCCAGCAGCTTGGATGCGGGAGGAGACTATGGCTACACCTTC. The chain joins TRBV5-6 to TRBJ1-2; D not resolved. This CDR3 is 15 amino acids long. Looked up from germline, CDR1 is SGHDT and CDR2 is YYEEEE. V dropped 0 bases and J dropped 3 bases, with 12 bases sitting between them.

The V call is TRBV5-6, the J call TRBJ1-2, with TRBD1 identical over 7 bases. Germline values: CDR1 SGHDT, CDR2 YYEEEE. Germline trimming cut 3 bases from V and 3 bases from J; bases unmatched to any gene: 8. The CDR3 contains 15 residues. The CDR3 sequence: CASSSRGRQYYGYTF. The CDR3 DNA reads TGTGCCAGCAGCTCAAGGGGGCGTCAGTACTATGGCTACACCTTC.

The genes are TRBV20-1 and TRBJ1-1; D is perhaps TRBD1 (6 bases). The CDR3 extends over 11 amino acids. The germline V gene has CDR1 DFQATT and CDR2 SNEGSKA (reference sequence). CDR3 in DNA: TGCACCGCTTGGGGGGGCGCTGAAGCTTTCTTT. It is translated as CTAWGGAEAFF.

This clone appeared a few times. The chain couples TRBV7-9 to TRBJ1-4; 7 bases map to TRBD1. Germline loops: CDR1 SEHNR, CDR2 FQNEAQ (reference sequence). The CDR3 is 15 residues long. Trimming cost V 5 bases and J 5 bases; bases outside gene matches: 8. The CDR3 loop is CASSPPRQGNEKLFF. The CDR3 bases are TGTGCCAGCAGCCCACCTAGACAGGGAAATGAAAAACTGTTTTTT.

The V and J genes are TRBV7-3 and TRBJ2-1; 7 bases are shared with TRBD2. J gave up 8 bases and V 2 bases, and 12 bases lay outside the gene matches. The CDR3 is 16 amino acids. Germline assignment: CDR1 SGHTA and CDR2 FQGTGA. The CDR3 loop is CASSLSTRAGYDEQFF. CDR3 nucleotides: TGTGCCAGCAGCTTATCTACGCGAGCGGGGTACGATGAGCAGTTCTTC.

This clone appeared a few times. The CDR3 bases are TGTGCCAGCACCTCTTCGACAGGGCGAAACCAAGAGACCCAGTACTTC. Protein product: CASTSSTGRNQETQYF. The chain is built from TRBV7-9 and TRBJ2-5; 7 bases agree with TRBD1. Losses at the gene ends were 7 bases for V and 0 bases for J; bases not matched to a gene: 11. From germline, CDR1 is SEHNR and CDR2 FQNEAQ (reference sequence). The CDR3 length is 16 residues.

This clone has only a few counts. CDR3 nucleotide sequence: TGTGCCATCAGATCGGGGGGGACAGGGAGTCAGCCCCAGCATTTT. Translation gives CAIRSGGTGSQPQHF. This chain uses TRBV10-3 with TRBJ1-5; 9 bases align to TRBD1. Germline V gene data show CDR1 as ENHRY and CDR2 as SYGVKD. The CDR3 is made up of 15 amino acids. V was pared by 6 bases and J by 6 bases, with 9 bases of the junction left unmatched.

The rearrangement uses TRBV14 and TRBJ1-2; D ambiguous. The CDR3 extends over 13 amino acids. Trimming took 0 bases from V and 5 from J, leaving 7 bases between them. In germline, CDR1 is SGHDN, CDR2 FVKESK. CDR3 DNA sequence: TGTGCCAGCAGCCAAGATCCAGATTATGGCTACACCTTC. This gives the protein CASSQDPDYGYTF.

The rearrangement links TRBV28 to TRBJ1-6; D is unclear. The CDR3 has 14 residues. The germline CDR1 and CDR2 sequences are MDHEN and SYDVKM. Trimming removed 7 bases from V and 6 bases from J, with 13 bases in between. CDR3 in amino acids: CASNTLPPNSPLHF. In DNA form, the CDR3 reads TGTGCCAGCAACACCCTGCCCCCTAATTCACCCCTCCACTTT.

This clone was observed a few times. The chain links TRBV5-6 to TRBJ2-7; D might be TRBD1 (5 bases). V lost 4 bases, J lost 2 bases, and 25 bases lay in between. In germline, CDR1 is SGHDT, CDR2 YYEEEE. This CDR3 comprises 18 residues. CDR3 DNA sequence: TGTGCCAGCAGCCCACCCCCACAGACAGCCTTAGACCCCTACGAGCAGTACTTC. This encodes CASSPPPQTALDPYEQYF. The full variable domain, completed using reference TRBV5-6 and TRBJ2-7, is DAGVTQSPTHLIKTRGQQVTLRCSPKSGHDTVSWYQQALGQGPQFIFQYYEEEERQRGNFPDRFSGHQFPNYSSELNVNALLLGDSALYLCASSPPPQTALDPYEQYFGPGTRLTVT.